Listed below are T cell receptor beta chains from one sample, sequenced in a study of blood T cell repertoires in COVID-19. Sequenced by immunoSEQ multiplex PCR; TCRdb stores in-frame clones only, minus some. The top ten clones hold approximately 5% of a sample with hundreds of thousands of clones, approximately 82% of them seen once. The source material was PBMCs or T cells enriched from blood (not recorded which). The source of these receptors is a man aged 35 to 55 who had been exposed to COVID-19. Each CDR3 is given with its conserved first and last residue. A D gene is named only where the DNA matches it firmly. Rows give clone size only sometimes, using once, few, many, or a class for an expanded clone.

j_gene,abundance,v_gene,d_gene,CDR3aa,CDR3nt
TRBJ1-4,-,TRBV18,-,CASSPVQGSNEKLFF,TGTGCCAGCTCACCGGTCCAGGGATCTAATGAAAAACTGTTTTTT
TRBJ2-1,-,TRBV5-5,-,CASSSAQDSYTLYNEQFF,TGTGCCAGCAGCTCCGCCCAGGACTCCTACACCCTGTACAATGAGCAGTTCTTC
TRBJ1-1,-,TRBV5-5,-,CASSWGVGTEAFF,TGTGCCAGCAGCTGGGGGGTAGGCACTGAAGCTTTCTTT
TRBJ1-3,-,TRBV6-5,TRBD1,CASSSPTGSGNTIYF,TGTGCCAGCAGTTCCCCGACAGGGTCTGGAAACACCATATATTTT
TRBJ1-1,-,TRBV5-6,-,CASSLISENTEAFF,TGTGCCAGCAGCTTAATTAGCGAGAACACTGAAGCTTTCTTT
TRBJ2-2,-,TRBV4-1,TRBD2,CASSPVAGTGELFF,TGCGCCAGCAGCCCCGTAGCGGGTACCGGGGAGCTGTTTTTT
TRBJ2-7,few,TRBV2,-,CASSPWGPLSYEQYF,TGTGCCAGCAGCCCCTGGGGGCCGCTCTCCTACGAGCAGTACTTC
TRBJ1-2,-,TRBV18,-,CASSPDSGGYTF,TGTGCCAGCTCACCAGACTCGGGGGGCTACACCTTC
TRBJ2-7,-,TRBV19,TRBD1,CASSIPDRGYEQYF,TGTGCCAGTAGTATCCCGGACAGGGGCTACGAGCAGTACTTC
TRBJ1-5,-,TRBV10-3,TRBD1,CAISQGESGQPQHF,TGTGCCATCAGTCAGGGGGAGAGTGGACAGCCCCAGCATTTT
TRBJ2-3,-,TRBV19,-,CASRARPSTDTQYF,TGTGCCAGTAGGGCCCGTCCGAGCACAGATACGCAGTATTTT
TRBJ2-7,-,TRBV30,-,CAWSLESSYEQYF,TGTGCCTGGAGCCTAGAGAGCTCCTACGAGCAGTACTTC
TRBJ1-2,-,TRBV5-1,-,CASSLAGGDYGYTF,TGCGCCAGCAGCTTGGCCGGGGGGGACTATGGCTACACCTTC
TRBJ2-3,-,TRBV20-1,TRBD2,CSASETSGIGDTQYF,TGCAGTGCTAGTGAGACTAGCGGGATCGGAGATACGCAGTATTTT
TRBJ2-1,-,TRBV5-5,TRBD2,CASSLAGVAGGRGEQFF,TGTGCCAGCAGCTTGGCCGGAGTAGCGGGAGGGCGAGGTGAGCAGTTCTTC